This T cell receptor beta chain is from a study of shared clonotypes between healthy human individuals (dated by TCRdb to the early 2020s). With respect to the entire study: The cohort comprised two women and a few men aged 18 to 49 years. For each donor, three plates each were used for CD4 naive and CD4 memory, two plates were used for CD8 naive, and one plate was used for CD8 memory. To estimate repertoire size and how much clonotypes are shared between individuals, the study performed deep sequencing of blood TCR repertoires from roughly five healthy adults. Different laboratories and diverse techniques were used to prepare libraries and sequence TCR repertoires, to increase sequencing depth and limit assay-specific biases. Each donor's leukapheresis produced roughly between roughly 0.85 and 9 billion PBMCs. Broad study findings and their caveats: About 5% of naive CD4, around 3.6% of naive CD8, roughly 2.4% of memory CD4, and over 0.35% of memory CD8 clonotypes were shared across several donors. Because the study included only a small number of donors, the genetic and exposure-history diversity represented was limited. Naive subsets generally had larger estimated clonotype richness than memory subsets did. Only blood was sampled, and tissue TCR repertoires likely differ from those in blood. Incomplete sequencing was indicated by rarefaction of sorted-subset datasets, despite the large sequencing depth. Compared with non-shared clonotypes, clonotypes shared by all four sorted-subset donors had higher generation probabilities. Based on pairwise subsampling, the degree of clonotype sharing among donors was expected to be affected by sequencing depth.

Between the V and J ends, shortened by 3 bases and 4 bases respectively, the junction contains 13 bases. From a lookup of the germline V gene, CDR1 and CDR2 are KGHSH and LQKENI. From the cysteine through the phenylalanine, the CDR3 covers 14 amino acids. Just the 42-base CDR3 DNA is kept, in frame starting at base 1. Points on this clone: Its cognate antigen has yet to be identified. It has no much larger one-base neighbor in the sample; base qualities were not kept.

Using the deep immunoSEQ assay, TCR CDR3 regions were amplified from genomic DNA by multiplex PCR. Extracted genomic DNA from each cell subset was spread evenly across all wells of several immunoSEQ 96-well plates, with each plate serving as a replicate. For sorted subsets, roughly 200 ng genomic DNA, equal to tens of thousands of T cell genomes, was loaded into each replicate PCR. Purified libraries were measured with a Qubit 3.0 fluorometer, size-checked on a Bioanalyzer 2100, and measured again with the KAPA Library Quantification kit. Every immunoSEQ 96-well plate was sequenced on a dedicated single-read 150-cycle Illumina NextSeq 550 flow cell. Per the source publication's procedure: Because the immunoSEQ output held only junctional sequences and lacked quality scores, the filtering could not match the filtering applied to full-length reads. To assign V/J genes and CDR3, sequences were annotated against IMGT germline references using PyIR, a Python wrapper for IgBLAST v1.9. Any read was removed if the V/J assignment was weak (E-value above 1e-6), the CDR3 was missing, or the read contained stop codons, out-of-frame junctions, or ambiguous translated residues. V3J clonotypes were defined as sequences sharing an identical inferred V gene, J gene, and CDR3 amino acid sequence. Percentage overlap between repertoires was calculated by dividing the number of shared unique clonotypes by the size of the smaller repertoire. Repertoire richness was assessed with RTK rarefaction, the Chao1 estimator, and Recon v2.1 estimates of unobserved clonotypes. For all TCRbeta clonotypes obtained by the gDNA method from a few donors, generation probabilities were computed with OLGA. This immuneACCESS table, as held by TCRdb, lists in-frame sequences with V and J called but not all clones. Of the missing ones, under half trace to an unresolved V gene in checked studies; the others have no known cause. The D gene and trimming were derived from the DNA, and the V and J assignments and clone size from that table. This sample comprises millions of clones, over 85% of them detected only once. Jointly, the top ten make up 0.13% of the sample.

The donors were healthy, HIV-negative adults who had no recently reported acute infections or vaccinations. Only Caucasian adults living in Nashville, Tennessee, USA were represented among the donors. CD4+ T cells were enriched by magnetic negative selection, after which naive cells were positively selected on CD45RA and the negative fraction was taken as the memory subset. After blood collection by leukapheresis, PBMCs were isolated using Ficoll-Histopaque density gradient centrifugation and then cryopreserved in the vapor phase of liquid nitrogen. Analytical flow cytometry was used to check the purity and quantity of each magnetically sorted T cell population. From each sorted fraction, genomic DNA was isolated and quantified by UV absorbance on a Nanodrop 2000c.

Here the chain combines TRBV18 and TRBJ2-7; tentative D gene TRBD1, with 6 bases matching. The sequencing input was naive CD4+ T cells sorted from blood. The sample's cell subset or site label, in plain terms: CD45RA+ positively selected. This TCR came from a man aged 18 to 30 in good health. The CDR3 protein is CASSPAGERYEQYF. The base sequence is TGTGCCAGCTCACCGGCAGGGGAGAGGTACGAGCAGTACTTC. The full variable domain, completed from the reference TRBV18 and TRBJ2-7 proteins outside the CDR3, reads NAGVMQNPRHLVRRRGQEARLRCSPMKGHSHVYWYRQLPEEGLKFMVYLQKENIIDESGMPKERFSAEFPKEGPSILRIQQVVRGDSAAYFCASSPAGERYEQYFGPGTRLTVT.